This section outlines one T cell receptor beta chain sequence together with its context. As yet, its antigen is unknown. At one of its ends the junction is not consistent with the germline gene, which may arise from a read error. The data derive from a study of OX40 agonist ivuxolimab in advanced cancers. Study information: While on treatment, patients had intravenous ivuxolimab at 0.01 to 10 mg/kg every 2 weeks. A history of anti-PD-1, anti-PD-L1 or anti-CTLA-4 therapy was acceptable, and 30% to 45% had some. Notes on the study in general: Also showing low normalized T-cell clonal expansion were some of the nonresponders.

Repertoires were generated with immunoSEQ multiplex PCR, while TCRdb's copy carries only in-frame clones and drops some. The data contain 14,000 to 15,000 clones, about 80% of them singletons. Germline assignment: CDR1 SSHAT and CDR2 FNYEAQ (reference sequence). This CDR3 contains 15 residues. Sequenced here: CD4+ or CD8+ T cells sorted from blood, sampled in a trial of the OX40 agonist ivuxolimab. This TCR was sampled from an adult with an advanced solid tumor such as melanoma, head and neck, liver or kidney cancer. V is TRBV7-7 and J is TRBJ2-7, with D unresolved. This chain's CDR3 is CASSLGFGQNYEQYF. The CDR3 nucleotides read TGTGCTAGCAGCTTAGGTTTTGGGCAGAACTACGAGCAGTACTTC. Using reference TRBV7-7 and TRBJ2-7 for the parts outside the CDR3, the full variable domain is GAGVSQSPRYKVTKRGQDVTLRCDPISSHATLYWYQQALGQGPEFLTYFNYEAQPDKSGLPSDRFSAERPEGSISTLTIQRTEQRDSAMYRCASSLGFGQNYEQYFGPGTRLTVT.